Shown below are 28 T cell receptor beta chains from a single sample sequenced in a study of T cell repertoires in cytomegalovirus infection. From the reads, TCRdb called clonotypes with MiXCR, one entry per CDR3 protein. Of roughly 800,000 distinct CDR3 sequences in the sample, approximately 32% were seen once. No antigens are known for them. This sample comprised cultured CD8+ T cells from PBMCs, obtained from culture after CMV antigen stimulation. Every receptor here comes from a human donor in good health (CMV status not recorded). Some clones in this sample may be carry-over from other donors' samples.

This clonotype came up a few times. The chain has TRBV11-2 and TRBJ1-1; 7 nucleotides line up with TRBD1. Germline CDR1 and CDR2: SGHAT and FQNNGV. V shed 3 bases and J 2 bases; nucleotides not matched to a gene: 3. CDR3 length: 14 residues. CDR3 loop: CASSFRDSNTEAFF. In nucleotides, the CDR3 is TGTGCCAGCAGCTTCCGGGACAGTAACACTGAAGCTTTCTTT.

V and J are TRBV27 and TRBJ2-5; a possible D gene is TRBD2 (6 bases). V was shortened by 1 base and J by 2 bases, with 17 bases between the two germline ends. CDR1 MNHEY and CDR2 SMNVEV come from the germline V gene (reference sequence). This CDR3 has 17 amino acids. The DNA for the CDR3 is TGTGCCAGCAGTTTATTGGCCAGGGCCGGAGGGCAAGAGACCCAGTACTTC. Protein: CASSLLARAGGQETQYF.

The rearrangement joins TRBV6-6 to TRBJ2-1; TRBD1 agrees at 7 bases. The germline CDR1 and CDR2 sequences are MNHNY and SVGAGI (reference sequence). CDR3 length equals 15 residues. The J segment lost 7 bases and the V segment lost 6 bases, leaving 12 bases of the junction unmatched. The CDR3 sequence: CASSFGQEIWNEQFF. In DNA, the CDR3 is TGTGCCAGCAGCTTCGGACAGGAAATTTGGAATGAGCAGTTCTTC.

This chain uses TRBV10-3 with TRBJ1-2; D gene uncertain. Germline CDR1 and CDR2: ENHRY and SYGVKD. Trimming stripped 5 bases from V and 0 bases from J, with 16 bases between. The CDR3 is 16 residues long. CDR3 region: CAISYQPDPTNYGYTF. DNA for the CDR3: TGTGCCATCAGTTATCAACCTGACCCTACTAACTATGGCTACACCTTC.

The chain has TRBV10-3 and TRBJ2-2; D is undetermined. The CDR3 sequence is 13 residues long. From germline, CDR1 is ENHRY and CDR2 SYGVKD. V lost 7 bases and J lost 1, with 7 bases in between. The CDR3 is CAIKVRNTGELFF. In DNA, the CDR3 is TGTGCCATCAAAGTGCGGAACACCGGGGAGCTGTTTTTT.

The CDR3 DNA reads as TGCAGTGCTAGAGATCCGGTTTTGGGGTTGACCACTGAAGCTTTCTTT. It encodes CSARDPVLGLTTEAFF. This chain uses TRBV20-1 with TRBJ1-1; the D is unclear. The CDR3 sequence is 16 residues long. V was pared by 0 bases and J by 4 bases, with 18 bases between. The germline V gene encodes CDR1 DFQATT and CDR2 SNEGSKA (reference sequence).

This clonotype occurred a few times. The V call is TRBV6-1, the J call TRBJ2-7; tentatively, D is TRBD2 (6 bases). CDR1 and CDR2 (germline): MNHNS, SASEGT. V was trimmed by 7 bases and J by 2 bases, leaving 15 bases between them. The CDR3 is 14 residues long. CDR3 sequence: CASTTAGRPYEQYV. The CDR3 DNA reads TGTGCCAGCACCACCGCGGGGAGGCCCTACGAGCAGTACGTC.

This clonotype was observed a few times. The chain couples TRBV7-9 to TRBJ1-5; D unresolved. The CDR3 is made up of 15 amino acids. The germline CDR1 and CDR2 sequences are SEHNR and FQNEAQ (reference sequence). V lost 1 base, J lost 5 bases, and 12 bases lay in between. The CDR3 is CASSLGGVGDQPQHF. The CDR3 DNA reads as TGTGCCAGCAGCTTAGGGGGAGTTGGAGATCAGCCCCAGCATTTT.

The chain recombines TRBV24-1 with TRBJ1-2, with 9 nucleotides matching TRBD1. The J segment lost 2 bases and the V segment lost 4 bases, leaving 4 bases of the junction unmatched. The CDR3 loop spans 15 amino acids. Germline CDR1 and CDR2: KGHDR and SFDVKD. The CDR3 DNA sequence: TGTGCCACCAGTGACCTGGGACAGGGAAACTATGGCTACACCTTC. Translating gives CATSDLGQGNYGYTF.

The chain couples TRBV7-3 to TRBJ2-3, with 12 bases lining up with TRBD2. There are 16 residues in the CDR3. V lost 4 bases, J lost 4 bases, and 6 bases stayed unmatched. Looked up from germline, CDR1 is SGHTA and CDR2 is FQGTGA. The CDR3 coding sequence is TGTGCCAGCAGCTCCCTAGCGGGGGGGTGGGCAGATACGCAGTATTTT. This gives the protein CASSSLAGGWADTQYF.

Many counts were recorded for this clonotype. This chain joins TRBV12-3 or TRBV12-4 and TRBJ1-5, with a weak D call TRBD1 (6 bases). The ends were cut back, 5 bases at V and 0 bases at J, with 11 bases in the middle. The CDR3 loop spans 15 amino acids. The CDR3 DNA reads TGTGCCAGCAGTAACCGGGACAATAGCAATCAGCCCCAGCATTTT. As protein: CASSNRDNSNQPQHF.

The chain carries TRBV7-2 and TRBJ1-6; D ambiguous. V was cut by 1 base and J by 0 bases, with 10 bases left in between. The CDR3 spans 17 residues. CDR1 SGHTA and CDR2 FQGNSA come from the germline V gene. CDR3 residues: CASSLVIASSYNSPLHF. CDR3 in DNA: TGTGCCAGCAGCTTAGTTATAGCTAGCTCCTATAATTCACCCCTCCACTTT.

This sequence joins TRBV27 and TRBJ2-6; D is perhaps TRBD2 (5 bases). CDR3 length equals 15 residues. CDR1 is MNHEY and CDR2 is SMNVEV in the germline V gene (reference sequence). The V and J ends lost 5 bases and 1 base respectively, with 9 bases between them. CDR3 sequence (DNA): TGTGCCAGCAGTCCCCGGGATTCTGGGGCCAACGTCCTGACTTTC. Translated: CASSPRDSGANVLTF.

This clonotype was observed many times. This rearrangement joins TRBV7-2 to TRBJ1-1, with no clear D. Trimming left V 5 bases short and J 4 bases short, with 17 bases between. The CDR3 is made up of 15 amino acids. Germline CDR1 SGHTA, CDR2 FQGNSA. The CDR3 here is CASSQQASRGTEAFF. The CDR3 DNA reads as TGTGCCAGCAGCCAGCAGGCGTCTCGGGGCACTGAAGCTTTCTTT. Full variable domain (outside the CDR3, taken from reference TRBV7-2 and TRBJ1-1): GAGVSQSPSNKVTEKGKDVELRCDPISGHTALYWYRQSLGQGLEFLIYFQGNSAPDKSGLPSDRFSAERTGGSVSTLTIQRTQQEDSAVYLCASSQQASRGTEAFFGQGTRLTVV.

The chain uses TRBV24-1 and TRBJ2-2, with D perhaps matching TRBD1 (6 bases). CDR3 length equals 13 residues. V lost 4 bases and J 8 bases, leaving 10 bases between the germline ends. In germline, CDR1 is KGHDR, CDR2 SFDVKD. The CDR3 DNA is TGTGCCACCAGTGAGGGGGCTCGTGGGGAGCTGTTTTTT. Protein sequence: CATSEGARGELFF.

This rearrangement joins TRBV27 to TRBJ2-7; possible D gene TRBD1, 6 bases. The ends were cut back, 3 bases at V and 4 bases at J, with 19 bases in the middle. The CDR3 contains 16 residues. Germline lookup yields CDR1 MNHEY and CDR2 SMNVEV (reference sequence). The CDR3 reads CASSLLAGVITYEQYF. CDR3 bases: TGTGCCAGCAGTTTGTTGGCAGGGGTGATTACATACGAGCAGTACTTC.

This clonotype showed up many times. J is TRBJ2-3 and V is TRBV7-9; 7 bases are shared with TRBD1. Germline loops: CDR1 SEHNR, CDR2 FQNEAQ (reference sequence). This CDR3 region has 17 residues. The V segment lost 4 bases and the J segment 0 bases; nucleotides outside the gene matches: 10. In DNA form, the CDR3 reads TGTGCCAGCAGCTACGCCCGGGGACAGAAAAGCACAGATACGCAGTATTTT. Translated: CASSYARGQKSTDTQYF.

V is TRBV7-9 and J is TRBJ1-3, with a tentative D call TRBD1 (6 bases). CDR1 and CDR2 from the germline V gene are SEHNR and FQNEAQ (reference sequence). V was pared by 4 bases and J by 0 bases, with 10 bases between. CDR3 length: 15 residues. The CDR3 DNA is TGTGCCAGCAGCTCAACAGGGAGCTCTGGAAACACCATATATTTT. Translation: CASSSTGSSGNTIYF.

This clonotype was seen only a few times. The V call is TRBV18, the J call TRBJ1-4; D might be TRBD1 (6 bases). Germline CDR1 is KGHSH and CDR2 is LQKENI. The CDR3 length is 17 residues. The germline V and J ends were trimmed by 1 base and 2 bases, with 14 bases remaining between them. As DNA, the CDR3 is TGTGCCAGCTCACCACTCCCGGAGGGGGTCACTAATGAAAAACTGTTTTTT. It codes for CASSPLPEGVTNEKLFF.

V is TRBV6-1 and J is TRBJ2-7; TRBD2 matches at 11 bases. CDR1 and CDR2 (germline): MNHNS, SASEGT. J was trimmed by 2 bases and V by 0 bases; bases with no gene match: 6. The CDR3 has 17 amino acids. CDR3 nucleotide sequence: TGTGCCAGCAGTGAAGCTAGTCTAGCGGGGGGCGCCTACGAGCAGTACTTC. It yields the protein CASSEASLAGGAYEQYF.

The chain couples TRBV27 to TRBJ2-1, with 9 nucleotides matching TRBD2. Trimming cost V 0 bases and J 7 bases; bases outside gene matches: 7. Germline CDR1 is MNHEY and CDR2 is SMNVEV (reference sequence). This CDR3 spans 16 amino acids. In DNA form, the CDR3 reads TGTGCCAGCAGTTTATCGGCGGGGGGGCCGAGGAATGAGCAGTTCTTC. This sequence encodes CASSLSAGGPRNEQFF.

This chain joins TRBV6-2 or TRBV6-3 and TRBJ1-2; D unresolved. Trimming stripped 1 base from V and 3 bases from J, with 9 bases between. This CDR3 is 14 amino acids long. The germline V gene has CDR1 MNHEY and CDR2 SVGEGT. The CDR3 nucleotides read TGTGCCAGCAGTTACTACATCAAGGACTATGGCTACACCTTC. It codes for CASSYYIKDYGYTF.

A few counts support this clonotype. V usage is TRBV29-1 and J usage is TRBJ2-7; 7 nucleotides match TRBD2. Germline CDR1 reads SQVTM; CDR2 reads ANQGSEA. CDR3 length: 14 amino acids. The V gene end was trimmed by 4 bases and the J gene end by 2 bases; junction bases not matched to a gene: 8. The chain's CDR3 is CSVVYAGEPYEQYF. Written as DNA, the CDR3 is TGCAGCGTTGTATACGCGGGGGAACCCTACGAGCAGTACTTC.

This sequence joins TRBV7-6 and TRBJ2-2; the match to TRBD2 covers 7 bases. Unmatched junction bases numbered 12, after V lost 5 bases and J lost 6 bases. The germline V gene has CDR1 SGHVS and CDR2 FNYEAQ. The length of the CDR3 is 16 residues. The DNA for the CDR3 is TGTGCCAGCAGCCTACGGTCGGGGGGTTCCCCCGGGGAGCTGTTTTTT. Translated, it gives CASSLRSGGSPGELFF. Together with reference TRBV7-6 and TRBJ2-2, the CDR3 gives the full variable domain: GAGVSQSPRYKVTKRGQDVALRCDPISGHVSLYWYRQALGQGPEFLTYFNYEAQQDKSGLPNDRFSAERPEGSISTLTIQRTEQRDSAMYRCASSLRSGGSPGELFFGEGSRLTVL.

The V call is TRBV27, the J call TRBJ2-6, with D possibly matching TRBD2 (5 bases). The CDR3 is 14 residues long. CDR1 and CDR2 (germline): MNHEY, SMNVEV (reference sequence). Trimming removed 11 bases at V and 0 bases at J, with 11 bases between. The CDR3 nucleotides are TGTGCCTCCACCGAGGGCTCTGGGGCCAACGTCCTGACTTTC. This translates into CASTEGSGANVLTF.

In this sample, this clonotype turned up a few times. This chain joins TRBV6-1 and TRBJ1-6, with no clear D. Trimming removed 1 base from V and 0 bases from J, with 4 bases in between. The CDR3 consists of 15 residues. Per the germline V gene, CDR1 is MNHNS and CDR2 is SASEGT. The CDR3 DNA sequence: TGTGCCAGCAGTGAAGACAGCTCCTATAATTCACCCCTCCACTTT. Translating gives CASSEDSSYNSPLHF.

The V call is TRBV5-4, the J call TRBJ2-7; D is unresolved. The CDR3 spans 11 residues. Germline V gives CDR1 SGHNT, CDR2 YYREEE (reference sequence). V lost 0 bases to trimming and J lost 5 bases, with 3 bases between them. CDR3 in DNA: TGTGCCAGCAGCTTGGTAGACGAGCAGTACTTC. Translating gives CASSLVDEQYF.

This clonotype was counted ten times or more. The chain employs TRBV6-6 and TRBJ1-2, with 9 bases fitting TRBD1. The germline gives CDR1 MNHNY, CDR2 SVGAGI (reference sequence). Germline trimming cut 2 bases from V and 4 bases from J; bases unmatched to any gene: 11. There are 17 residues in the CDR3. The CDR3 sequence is CASSYAPGTGRGYGYTF. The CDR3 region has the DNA TGTGCCAGCAGTTACGCTCCAGGGACAGGGAGAGGCTATGGCTACACCTTC.